This T cell receptor beta chain is drawn from a study of radiotherapy plus CTLA-4 blockade in lung cancer. Study summary: Among all patients, more than 15% showed objective responses, while more than 25% had disease control. Study observations and caveats: Reports state that early shifts in blood T cell clones, with interferon-beta, best predicted response. Subsequent to radiotherapy plus ipilimumab, tumor-derived TCR clones underwent expansion in blood.

V was trimmed by 1 base and J by 0 bases, leaving 7 bases between them. The CDR3 has 15 amino acids. Per the germline V gene, CDR1 is SEHNR and CDR2 is FQNEAQ (reference sequence). About this clone itself: The antigen is not known.

Produced via immunoSEQ multiplex PCR; TCRdb's table is partial and in-frame only. This repertoire shows some 78,000 clones, around nine tenths found once; its top ten account for approximately 0.9%. The receptor's source is a human donor with non-small cell lung cancer who had stable disease on radiotherapy plus ipilimumab. This material consisted of peripheral blood, taken from a patient treated with radiotherapy plus ipilimumab. The chain links TRBV7-9 to TRBJ1-3; no reliable D call. CDR3: CASSLDGFSGNTIYF. The CDR3 DNA follows: TGTGCCAGCAGCTTAGACGGTTTCTCTGGAAACACCATATATTTT.